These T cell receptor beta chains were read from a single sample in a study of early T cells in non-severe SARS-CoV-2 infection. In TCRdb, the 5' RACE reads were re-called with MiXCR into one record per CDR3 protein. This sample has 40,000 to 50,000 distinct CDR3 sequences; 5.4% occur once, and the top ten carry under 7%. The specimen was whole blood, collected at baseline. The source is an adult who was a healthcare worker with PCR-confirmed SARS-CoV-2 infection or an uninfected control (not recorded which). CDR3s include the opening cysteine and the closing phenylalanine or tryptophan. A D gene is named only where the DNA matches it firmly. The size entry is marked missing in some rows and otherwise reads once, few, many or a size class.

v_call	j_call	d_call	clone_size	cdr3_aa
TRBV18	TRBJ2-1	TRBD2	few	CASSPLAGAGARNEQFF
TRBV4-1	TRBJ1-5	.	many	CASSPGVGQPQHF
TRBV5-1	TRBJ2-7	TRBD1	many	CASSLAGTGGEQYF
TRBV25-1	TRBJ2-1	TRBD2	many	CASSEGSRRTSGSHEQFF
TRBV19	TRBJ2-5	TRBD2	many	CASSIEWTSGRKPEETQYF
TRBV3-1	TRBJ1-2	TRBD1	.	CASSTGQGNYGYTF
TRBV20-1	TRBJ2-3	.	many	CSATDRTDTQYF
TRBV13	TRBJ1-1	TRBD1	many	CASSTGTVNTEAFF
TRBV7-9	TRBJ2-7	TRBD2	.	CASSVLASGINEQYF
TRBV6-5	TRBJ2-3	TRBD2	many	CASTATSGRDTQYF
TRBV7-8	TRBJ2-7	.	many	CASSLAYAYEQYF
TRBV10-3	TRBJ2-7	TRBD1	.	CAISSTGFEQYF
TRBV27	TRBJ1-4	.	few	CAIPPRRDEKLFF
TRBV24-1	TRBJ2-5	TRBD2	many	CATGGREGQETQYF
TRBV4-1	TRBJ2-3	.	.	CASSYTPGQSSGAHRNTQYF
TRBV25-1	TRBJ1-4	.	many	CASSESGMGEKLFF
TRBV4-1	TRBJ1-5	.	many	CASSRLGDQPQHF
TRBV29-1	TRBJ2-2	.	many	CSVDGQNTGELFF
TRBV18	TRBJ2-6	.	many	CASSLLGTDFSGANVLTF
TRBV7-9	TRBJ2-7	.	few	CASSPNSYEQYF
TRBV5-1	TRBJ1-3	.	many	CASSLFSGNTIYF
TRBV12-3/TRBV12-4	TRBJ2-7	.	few	CASSLGVTYEQYF
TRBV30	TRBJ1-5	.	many	CAWSYSGNQPQHF
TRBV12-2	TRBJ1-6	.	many	CASRLQIPDREGSPLHF
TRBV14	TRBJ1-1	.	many	CASSPRQAVEAFF
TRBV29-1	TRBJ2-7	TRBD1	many	CSATGSHEQYF
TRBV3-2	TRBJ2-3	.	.	CASSQVLLASTDTQYF
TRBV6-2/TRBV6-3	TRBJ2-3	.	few	CASSLASPTDTQYF
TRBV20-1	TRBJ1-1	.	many	CSARLLGTEAFF
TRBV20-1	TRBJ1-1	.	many	CSADQGRNTEAFF
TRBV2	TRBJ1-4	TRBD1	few	CASTGTAEKLFF
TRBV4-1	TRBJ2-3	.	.	CASSQDLADTQYF
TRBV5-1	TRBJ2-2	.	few	CASSLDVAGELFF
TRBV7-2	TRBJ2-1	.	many	CASSLAARGQFF
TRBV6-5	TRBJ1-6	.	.	CASRQSAIGASPLHF
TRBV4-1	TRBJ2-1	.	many	CASSQVRLQVYHEQFF
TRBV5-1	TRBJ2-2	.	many	CASSLEGVATGELFF
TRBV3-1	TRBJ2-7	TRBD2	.	CASSQAWGLAGLEQYF
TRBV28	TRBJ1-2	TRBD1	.	CASGADRVHGYTF
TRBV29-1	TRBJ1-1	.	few	CSVPDTMNTEAFF
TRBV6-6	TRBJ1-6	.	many	CASSLALSSYNSPLHF
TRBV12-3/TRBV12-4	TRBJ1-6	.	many	CASTIGSNSPLHF
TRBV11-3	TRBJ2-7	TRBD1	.	CASSSGQGDEQYF
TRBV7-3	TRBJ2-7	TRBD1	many	CASSKSGWDSQEQYF
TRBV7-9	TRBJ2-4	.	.	CASSWESAVRNIQYF
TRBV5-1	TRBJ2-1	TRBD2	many	CASRPSGNYNEQFF
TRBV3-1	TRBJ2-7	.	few	CASSQGAELSYEQYF
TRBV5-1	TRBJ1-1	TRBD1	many	CASSFKRQGDTEAFF
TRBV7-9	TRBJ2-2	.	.	CASSFWFDTGELFF
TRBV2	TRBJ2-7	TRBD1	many	CASSRDRDEQYF
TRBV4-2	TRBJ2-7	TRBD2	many	CASSREWTSGRGSSYEQYF
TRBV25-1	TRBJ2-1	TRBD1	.	CASSYNIDRGSPKSNVSSYNEQFF